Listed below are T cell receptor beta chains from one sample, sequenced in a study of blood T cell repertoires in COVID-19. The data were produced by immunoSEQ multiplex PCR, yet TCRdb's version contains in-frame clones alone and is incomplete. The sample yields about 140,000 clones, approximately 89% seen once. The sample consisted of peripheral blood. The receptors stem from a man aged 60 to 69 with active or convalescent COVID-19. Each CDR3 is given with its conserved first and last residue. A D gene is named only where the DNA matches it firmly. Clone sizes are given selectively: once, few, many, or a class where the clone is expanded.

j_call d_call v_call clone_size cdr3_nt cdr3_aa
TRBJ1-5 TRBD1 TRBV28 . TGTGCCAGCAGTTTGGGGCAGGGGGTACGTGGGAGTCCGCCCCAGCATTTT CASSLGQGVRGSPPQHF
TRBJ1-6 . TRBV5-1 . TGCGCCAGCAGTAATAGGGAGGGGAGGTCACCCCTCCACTTT CASSNREGRSPLHF
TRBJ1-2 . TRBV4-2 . TGTGCCAGCAGCCAAGAACTGGACAGAAACTATGGCTACACCTTC CASSQELDRNYGYTF
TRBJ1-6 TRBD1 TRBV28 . TGTGCCAGCAGTCTCCTCTGGGACAGGAATTCACCCCTCCACTTT CASSLLWDRNSPLHF
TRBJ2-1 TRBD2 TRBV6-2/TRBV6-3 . TGTGCCAGCAACCCTTGGCGGGAGCGTGGGTACAATGAGCAGTTCTTC CASNPWRERGYNEQFF
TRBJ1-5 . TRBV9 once TGTGCCAGCTCAGGAGGGGAAAGTCAGCCCCAGCATTTT CASSGGESQPQHF
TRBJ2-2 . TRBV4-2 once TGTGCCAGCAGCCAAGCGGAGAGGGCCGGGGAGCTGTTTTTT CASSQAERAGELFF
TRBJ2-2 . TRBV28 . TGTGCCAGCAGTTGGCCGAACACCGGGGAGCTGTTTTTT CASSWPNTGELFF
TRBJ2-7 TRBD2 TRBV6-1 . TGTGCCAGCAGTGAAACCTTTGTTAGTTTTAGCGGGGGCGCCTACGAGCAGTACTTC CASSETFVSFSGGAYEQYF
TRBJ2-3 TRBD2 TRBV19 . TGTGCCAGTACCCAATCGGGCGGGGGTACGCAGTATTTT CASTQSGGGTQYF
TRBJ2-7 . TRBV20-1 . TGCAGTGTCCCCTCGCCAGGGCAGTACTTC CSVPSPGQYF
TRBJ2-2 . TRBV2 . TGTGCCAGCAGAAAAGACTCGAACACCGGGGAGCTGTTTTTT CASRKDSNTGELFF
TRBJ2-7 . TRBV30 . TGTGCCTGGAGTAAAGAAGGGGGCTACGAGCAGTACTTC CAWSKEGGYEQYF
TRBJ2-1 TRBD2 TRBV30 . TGTGCCTGGAGCTCGGGACTAGCGGGAACTGGGAATGAGCAGTTCTTC CAWSSGLAGTGNEQFF
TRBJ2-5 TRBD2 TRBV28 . TGTGCCAGCAGGACTGGACTAGAGGAGACCCAGTACTTC CASRTGLEETQYF
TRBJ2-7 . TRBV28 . TGTGCCAGCAGTTTTTTCGGTCAAGCCACCTACGAGCAGTACTTC CASSFFGQATYEQYF
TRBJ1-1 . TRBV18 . TGTGCCAGCTCACTCAACAGGAAGAACACTGAAGCTTTCTTT CASSLNRKNTEAFF
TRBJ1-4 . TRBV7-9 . TGTGCCAGCAGCTTAGCGGGGCTAGGGGAACTGTTTTTT CASSLAGLGELFF
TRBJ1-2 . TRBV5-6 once TGTGCCAGCAGCTCCCCGGGTGGCTACACCTTC CASSSPGGYTF
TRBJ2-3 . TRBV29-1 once TGCAGCGTTGAAGAGATCAGGGGAACAGATACGCAGTATTTT CSVEEIRGTDTQYF
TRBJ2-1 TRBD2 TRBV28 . TGTGCCAGCAGTTTAAGTACTAGCGGGATCTCCTACAATGAGCAGTTCTTC CASSLSTSGISYNEQFF
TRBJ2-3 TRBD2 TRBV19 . TGTGCCAGTAGTTCCTCCCCGGGGCCTAGCGGGAGGGCTCTCTACGCAGATACGCAGTATTTT CASSSSPGPSGRALYADTQYF
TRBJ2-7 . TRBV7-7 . TGTGCTAGCAGCTACACAGAATCCAACGAGCAGTACTTC CASSYTESNEQYF
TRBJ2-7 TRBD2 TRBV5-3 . TGTGCCAGAAGCCCGCACACTAGCGGGAGTAGTTACGAGCAGTACTTC CARSPHTSGSSYEQYF
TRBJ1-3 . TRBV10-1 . TGCGCCAGCAGTGAATTCCGCTCTGGAAACACCATATATTTT CASSEFRSGNTIYF
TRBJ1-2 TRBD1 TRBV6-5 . TGTGCCAGCAGTTACTCGAACAGGGGAGATGGCTACACCTTC CASSYSNRGDGYTF
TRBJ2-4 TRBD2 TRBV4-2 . TGTGCCAGCAGCCAAGCAGGGGGGGGGACTAGCGGGAGCCTAGCCAAAAACATTCAGTACTTC CASSQAGGGTSGSLAKNIQYF
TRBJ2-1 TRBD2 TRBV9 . TGTGCCAGCAGCGTAGAAATAGCGGGAGTCGGAAATGAGCAGTTCTTC CASSVEIAGVGNEQFF
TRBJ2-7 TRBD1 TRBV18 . TGTGCCAGCTCAGATACAGGGGTGTACGAGCAGTACTTC CASSDTGVYEQYF
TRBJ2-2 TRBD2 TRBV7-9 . TGTGCCAGCAGCCATGGACTAGCGGGAGGGACGGCCGGGGAGCTGTTTTTT CASSHGLAGGTAGELFF
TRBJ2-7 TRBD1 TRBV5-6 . TGTGCCAGCAGCTTGGTCGGGACAGGGGTCGAGCAGTACTTC CASSLVGTGVEQYF
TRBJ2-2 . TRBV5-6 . TGTGCCAGCAGCTTGCATATGACGGGTCCCGGGGAGCTGTTTTTT CASSLHMTGPGELFF
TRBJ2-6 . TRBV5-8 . TGTGCCAGCAGCCCACGGGTGGTCTCTGGGGCCAACGTCCTGACTTTC CASSPRVVSGANVLTF
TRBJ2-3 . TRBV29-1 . TGCAGCGTTAGAGCTCGTCCTCCCACAGATACGCAGTATTTT CSVRARPPTDTQYF
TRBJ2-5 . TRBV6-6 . TGTGCCAGCAGTTACGAGGCAGGGATGGGTGAGACCCAGTACTTC CASSYEAGMGETQYF
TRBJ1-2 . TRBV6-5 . TGTGCCAGCGCCCAAATAGAGAACTATGGCTACACCTTC CASAQIENYGYTF
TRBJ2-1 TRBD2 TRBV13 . TGTGCCAGCAGCTTTGGACTAGGAGGCAATGAGCAGTTCTTC CASSFGLGGNEQFF
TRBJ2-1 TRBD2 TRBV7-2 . TGTGCCAGCAGCTCAACGACTAGCCGGTTGGCCTCATACAATGAGCAGTTCTTC CASSSTTSRLASYNEQFF
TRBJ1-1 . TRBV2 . TGTGCCAGCACTATGAACACTGAAGCTTTCTTT CASTMNTEAFF
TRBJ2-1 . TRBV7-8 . TGTGCCAGCAGCCCCACAGGGCAGATCTACAATGAGCAGTTCTTC CASSPTGQIYNEQFF
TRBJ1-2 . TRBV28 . TGTGCCAGCAGTTTATACGGAGCGGGCTATGGCTACACCTTC CASSLYGAGYGYTF
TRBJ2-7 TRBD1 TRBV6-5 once TGTGCCAGCAGTAACAGGGGACACTCCTACGAGCAGTACTTC CASSNRGHSYEQYF
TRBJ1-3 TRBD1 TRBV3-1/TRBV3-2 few TGTGCCAGCAGCCAAGGGACAGGGTTTCCCCGTGGGAACACCATATATTTT CASSQGTGFPRGNTIYF
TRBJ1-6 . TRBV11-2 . TGTGCCAGCAGCTTAGAAAACATTTCACCCCTCCACTTT CASSLENISPLHF
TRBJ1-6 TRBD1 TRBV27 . TGTGCCAGCAGTCCCTGGACAGGAAATAATTCACCCCTCCACTTT CASSPWTGNNSPLHF
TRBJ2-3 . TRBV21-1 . TGTGCCAAAACTGGGACAGGGGGATCGGATACGCAGTATTTT CAKTGTGGSDTQYF
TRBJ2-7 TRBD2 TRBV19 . TGTGCCACCCTGGAAACTAGCGGGAGCCCAGGCGAGCAGTACTTC CATLETSGSPGEQYF
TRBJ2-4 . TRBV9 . TGTGCCAGCAGCGCAGGACAGAGAGCCAAAAACATTCAGTACTTC CASSAGQRAKNIQYF
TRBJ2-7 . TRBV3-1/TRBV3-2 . TGTGCCAGCAGCCAATCTACCTACGAGCAGTACTTC CASSQSTYEQYF
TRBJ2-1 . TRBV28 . TGTGCCAGCAGTCCCGGGTCCTACAATGAGCAGTTCTTC CASSPGSYNEQFF
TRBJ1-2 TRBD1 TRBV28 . TGTGCCAGCAGTTTCCAGGGGGCCCGCGGGGGCTACACCTTC CASSFQGARGGYTF
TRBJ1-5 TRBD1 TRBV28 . TGTGCCAGCAGAAGGGACAGGGATAATCAGCCCCAGCATTTT CASRRDRDNQPQHF
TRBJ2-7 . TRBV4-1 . TGCGCCAGCAGCGCGAGGGCGGAGATTCAGAGCTCCTACGAGCAGTACTTC CASSARAEIQSSYEQYF
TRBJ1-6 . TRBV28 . TGTGCCAGCAGGACCGGGGGTCATAATTCACCCCTCCACTTT CASRTGGHNSPLHF